This T cell receptor (beta chain) was captured by sequencing in a study of response to subunit inactivated influenza vaccine. The CDR3 sequence is 15 residues long. Germline CDR1 DFQATT, CDR2 SNEGSKA (reference sequence). V was clipped by 3 bases and J by 5 bases; unmatched bases: 8. TCRdb re-called the RT-PCR reads through MiXCR, storing one row per CDR3 protein. The sample holds 560,000 or so distinct CDR3 sequences, approximately 7.6% seen once. The chain joins TRBV20-1 to TRBJ2-1; 9 bases line up with TRBD2. The sample consisted of PBMCs from blood, taken 23 months after vaccination. The source of this sequence is a man between 50 and 69 years old who received an inactivated influenza vaccine. The DNA for the CDR3 is TGCAGTGCTAGTGAAAGCGGGAGGCTCAACAATGAGCAGTTCTTC. The encoded protein is CSASESGRLNNEQFF.